This entry features one TCR beta chain sequence. As yet, its antigen is unknown. This sequence may be a read error, since a much larger clone differs from it by one base. The CDR3 has 14 amino acids. Trimming shortened V by 2 bases and J by 2 bases, and 12 bases separated the two germline ends. Germline V gene data show CDR1 as DFQATT and CDR2 as SNEGSKA (reference sequence). The sample is drawn from a study of CD8 T cells in ankylosing spondylitis. Study-wide findings and caveats: According to the report, clones linked to the disease were significantly enriched in matched synovial fluid samples taken from ankylosing spondylitis patients.

Each CDR3 protein is one row after TCRdb ran MiXCR on the 5' RACE reads. The data show 200,000 to 300,000 distinct CDR3 sequences, roughly 8.6% seen once. The genes are TRBV20-1 and TRBJ1-1, with no clear D. The TCR comes from a male donor with ankylosing spondylitis or in good health (not recorded which). Sequencing was performed on blood, either unsorted or a sorted T cell fraction (not recorded which). CDR3 sequence (DNA): TGCAGTGCTAGACGATCGCCACTAAACACTGAAGCTTTCTTT. Its protein product is CSARRSPLNTEAFF.